Listed below are T cell receptor beta chains from one sample, sequenced in a study of blood T cell repertoires in COVID-19. The table came from immunoSEQ multiplex PCR; TCRdb's copy has only in-frame clones and leaves some out. The data contain around 230,000 clones, more than 70% of them singletons. Sequencing was carried out using peripheral blood. The receptors were sampled from a woman between 45 and 60 years old with acute or convalescent COVID-19. CDR3s include the opening cysteine and the closing phenylalanine or tryptophan. Each record gives: J gene, V gene, clone size, D gene, CDR3 DNA, CDR3 protein. The D gene is left open where the match is weak. Size tells how often a clone was seen (once, few, many) or the class of an expanded clone, and some rows leave it out.

TRBJ2-4 | TRBV10-1 | . | TRBD1 | TGCGCCAGCAGTGGATGGTGGACAGGTCAACAAAACATTCAGTACTTC | CASSGWWTGQQNIQYF
TRBJ2-7 | TRBV2 | . | . | TGTGCCAGCAGTGAAAGGAGCGGTCTCTCCTACGAGCAGTACTTC | CASSERSGLSYEQYF
TRBJ2-3 | TRBV15 | once | TRBD1 | TGTGCCACCAGCAGGCCCGGGACAGGGGGGGGAGTTGGAACGCAGTATTTT | CATSRPGTGGGVGTQYF
TRBJ2-7 | TRBV11-2 | many | . | TGTGCCAGCAGCTTCGAGCTGGGGGCGCCGCGCCACGAGCAGTACTTC | CASSFELGAPRHEQYF
TRBJ2-1 | TRBV5-6 | once | TRBD2 | TGTGCCAGCAGCTTGGGGTGGAGTAGCGGGACTAAAACATACAATGAGCAGTTCTTC | CASSLGWSSGTKTYNEQFF
TRBJ1-1 | TRBV5-6 | few | . | TGTGCCAGCACCTGGGGGGGCTGGACTGAAGCTTTCTTT | CASTWGGWTEAFF
TRBJ1-1 | TRBV9 | once | . | TGTGCCAGCAGCGTAGACCCAACAGGACTAAACACTGAAGCTTTCTTT | CASSVDPTGLNTEAFF
TRBJ2-3 | TRBV29-1 | . | . | TGCAGCGTTAATAAGGAGAGCACAGATACGCAGTATTTT | CSVNKESTDTQYF
TRBJ2-1 | TRBV18 | few | TRBD1 | TGTGCCAGCTCACCCGGGACAGGGGGCGTTGAGAATGAGCAGTTCTTC | CASSPGTGGVENEQFF
TRBJ2-1 | TRBV9 | . | . | TGTGCCAGCAGCGCCCTAGCGAATGAGCAGTTCTTC | CASSALANEQFF
TRBJ2-7 | TRBV27 | once | TRBD2 | TGTGCCAGCAGTTTAAAATCCGGGACTAGCGGGAGTGCCTACGAGCAGTACTTC | CASSLKSGTSGSAYEQYF
TRBJ2-6 | TRBV18 | . | . | TGTGCCAGCTCACCTCAAACGGAGGTCAATGGGGCCAACGTCCTGACTTTC | CASSPQTEVNGANVLTF
TRBJ1-5 | TRBV6-6 | few | . | TGTGCCAGCAGTTACGGGGGGGCGAGCAATCAGCCCCAGCATTTT | CASSYGGASNQPQHF
TRBJ2-7 | TRBV7-8 | . | . | TGTGCCAGCAGCCCACGTCCAGTCTCCGGGGACGAGCAGTACTTC | CASSPRPVSGDEQYF
TRBJ2-7 | TRBV7-9 | . | TRBD2 | TGTGCCAGCAGCTCCGGACTAGCGGGAGGGCCCGGGGACGAGCAGTACTTC | CASSSGLAGGPGDEQYF
TRBJ2-2 | TRBV6-6 | . | . | TGTGCCAGCAGTTACTTCGGTCCTTCGAACACCGGGGAGCTGTTTTTT | CASSYFGPSNTGELFF
TRBJ1-4 | TRBV7-9 | once | . | TGTGCCAGCAGCTTAGACAGGCGTAATGAAAAACTGTTTTTT | CASSLDRRNEKLFF
TRBJ2-5 | TRBV6-5 | few | TRBD2 | TGTGCCAGCAGTCCATTAGCGGGAGGGCCAGAGACCCAGTACTTC | CASSPLAGGPETQYF
TRBJ2-1 | TRBV19 | once | TRBD2 | TGTGCCAGTAGTATTAGGTTTTACGTTACTAGCGGGAGGAGGGAACACAATGAGCAGTTCTTC | CASSIRFYVTSGRREHNEQFF
TRBJ2-2 | TRBV7-2 | . | . | TGTGCCAGCAGCTCGGGTGGTTTGGGCACCGGGGAGCTGTTTTTT | CASSSGGLGTGELFF
TRBJ2-4 | TRBV5-1 | . | . | TGCGCCAGCAGCGGGGGGTCTGAAGGGCTAGCCAAAAACATTCAGTACTTC | CASSGGSEGLAKNIQYF
TRBJ1-1 | TRBV2 | . | TRBD1 | TGTGCCAGCAGGGACAGGGTCAACACTGAAGCTTTCTTT | CASRDRVNTEAFF
TRBJ2-5 | TRBV20-1 | . | . | TGCAGTGCTGGCCGAGAGACCCAGTACTTC | CSAGRETQYF
TRBJ2-5 | TRBV7-2 | . | . | TGTGCCAGCAGCTTAGTATCAGGGGTTCAGGAGACCCAGTACTTC | CASSLVSGVQETQYF